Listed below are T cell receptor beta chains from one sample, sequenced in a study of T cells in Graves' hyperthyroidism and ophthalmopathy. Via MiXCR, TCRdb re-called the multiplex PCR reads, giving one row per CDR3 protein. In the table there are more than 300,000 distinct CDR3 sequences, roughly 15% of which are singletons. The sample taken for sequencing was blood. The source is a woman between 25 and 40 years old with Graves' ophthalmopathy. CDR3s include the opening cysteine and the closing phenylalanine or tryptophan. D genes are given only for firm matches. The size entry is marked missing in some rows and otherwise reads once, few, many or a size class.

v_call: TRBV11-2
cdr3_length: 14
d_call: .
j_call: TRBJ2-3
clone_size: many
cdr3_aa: CASRGRQGKDTQYF
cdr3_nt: TGTGCCAGCAGGGGACGTCAGGGGAAAGATACGCAGTATTTT

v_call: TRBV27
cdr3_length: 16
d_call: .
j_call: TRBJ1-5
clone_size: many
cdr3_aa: CASSSAGSYSNQPQHF
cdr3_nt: TGTGCCAGCAGTTCGGCCGGCTCCTATAGCAATCAGCCCCAGCATTTT

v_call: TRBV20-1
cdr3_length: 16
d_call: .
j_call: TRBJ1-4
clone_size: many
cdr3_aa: CSARDFRGDTNEKLFF
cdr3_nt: TGCAGTGCTAGAGATTTCCGGGGGGATACTAATGAAAAACTGTTTTTT

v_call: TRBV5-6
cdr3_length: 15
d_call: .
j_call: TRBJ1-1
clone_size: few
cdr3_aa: CASSARVGTGTEAFF
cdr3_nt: TGTGCCAGCAGCGCCAGGGTAGGTACGGGGACTGAAGCTTTCTTT

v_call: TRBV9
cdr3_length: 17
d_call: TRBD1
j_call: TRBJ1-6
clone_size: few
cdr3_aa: CASSGTDRGRLNSPLHF
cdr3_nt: TGTGCCAGCAGCGGAACGGACAGGGGGCGCCTTAATTCACCCCTCCACTTT

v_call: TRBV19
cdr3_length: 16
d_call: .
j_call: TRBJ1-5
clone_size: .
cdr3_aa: CASSMTILNSNQPQHF
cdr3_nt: TGTGCCAGTAGTATGACGATCCTAAATAGCAATCAGCCCCAGCATTTT

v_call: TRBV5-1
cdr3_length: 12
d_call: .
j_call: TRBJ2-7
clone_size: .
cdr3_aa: CASSGQGHEQYF
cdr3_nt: TGCGCCAGCAGCGGGCAGGGGCACGAGCAGTACTTC

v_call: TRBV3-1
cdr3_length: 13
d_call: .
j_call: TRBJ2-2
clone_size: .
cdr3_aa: CASSQEGRGELFF
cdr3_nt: TGTGCCAGCAGCCAAGAAGGGAGGGGGGAGCTGTTTTTT

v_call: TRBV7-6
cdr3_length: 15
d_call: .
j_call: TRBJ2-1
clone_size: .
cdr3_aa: CASSLAGLTSDEQFF
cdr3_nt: TGTGCCAGCAGCTTAGCGGGGTTGACAAGTGATGAGCAGTTCTTC

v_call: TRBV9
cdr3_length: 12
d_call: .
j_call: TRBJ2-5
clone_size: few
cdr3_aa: CASSRASGTQYF
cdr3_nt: TGTGCCAGCTCAAGGGCAAGCGGGACCCAGTACTTC